Listed here is a single TCR beta chain. Antigen unknown. Patients with ophthalmopathy all had a Clinical Activity Score of at least 3, a NOSPECS grade of at least 4 and duration under 3 months. Orbital computed tomography, thyroid ultrasound, serum thyroxine and TRAb, and clinical symptoms together informed the diagnoses. The data were taken from a study of T cells in Graves' hyperthyroidism and ophthalmopathy. Study conclusions and caveats: Blood also held most thyroid clonotypes expanded beyond 0.001. Separating ophthalmopathy from stable hyperthyroidism was achieved by a 13 V-J model.

TCR beta CDR3 sequences were amplified from RNA transcripts. The HTBI set primed first-round TCR CDR3 RT-PCR. From the multiplex PCR reads, TCRdb called clonotypes with MiXCR, one entry per CDR3 protein. The sample lists about 500,000 distinct CDR3 sequences, about 16% occurring once. Sequences were obtained from blood. This clonotype was sampled from a woman aged 25 to 39 with Graves' ophthalmopathy.

The CDR3 region is CASSGPAAVSYNEQFF. CDR3 in DNA: TGTGCCAGCAGTGGTCCGGCGGCGGTCTCCTACAATGAGCAGTTCTTC. The chain is built from TRBV6-4 and TRBJ2-1; D unclear. CDR1 is MRHNA, CDR2 SNTAGT, per germline. V lost 4 bases and J lost 0, with 13 bases in between. CDR3 length: 16 residues.